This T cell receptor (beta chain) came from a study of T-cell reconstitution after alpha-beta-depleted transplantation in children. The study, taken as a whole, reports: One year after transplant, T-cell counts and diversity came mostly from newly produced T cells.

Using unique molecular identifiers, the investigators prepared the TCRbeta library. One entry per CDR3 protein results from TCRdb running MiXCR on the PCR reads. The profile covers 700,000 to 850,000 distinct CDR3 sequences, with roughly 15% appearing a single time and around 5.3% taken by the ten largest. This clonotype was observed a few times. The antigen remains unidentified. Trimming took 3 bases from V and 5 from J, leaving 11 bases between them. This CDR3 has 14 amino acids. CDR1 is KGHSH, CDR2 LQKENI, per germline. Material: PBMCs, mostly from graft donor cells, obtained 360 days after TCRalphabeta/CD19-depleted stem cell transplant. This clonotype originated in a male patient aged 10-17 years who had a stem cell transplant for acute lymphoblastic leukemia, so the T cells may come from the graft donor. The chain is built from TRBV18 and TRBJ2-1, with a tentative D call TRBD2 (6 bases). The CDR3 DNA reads TGTGCCAGCTCACCCCCGGGAGTAGACAATGAGCAGTTCTTC. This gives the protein CASSPPGVDNEQFF.